This T cell receptor (beta chain) was documented in a study of T cell repertoires in cytomegalovirus infection. The CDR3 runs to 14 residues. Germline V gives CDR1 LNHNV, CDR2 YYDKDF (reference sequence). Between the trimmed V and J ends, which lost 8 bases and 10 bases, there was a span of 21 bases. On this clonotype itself: As yet, its antigen is unknown.

TCRdb passed the reads through MiXCR, listing each CDR3 protein once. This table has about 920,000 distinct CDR3 sequences, around 32% appearing once. The sequence was obtained from a human donor in good health (CMV status not recorded). Some clones in this sample may be carry-over from other donors' samples. V and J are TRBV15 and TRBJ2-1; D is perhaps TRBD1 (6 bases). The specimen was cultured CD8+ T cells from PBMCs, collected from culture after CMV antigen stimulation. Here the CDR3 reads CATDIKGVYQEQFF. DNA for the CDR3: TGTGCCACCGATATTAAGGGGGTTTACCAAGAGCAGTTCTTC.